This TCR beta chain derives from a study of T cell responses to AZD1222 COVID-19 vaccine. Analysis merged second doses at about 4 or about 12 weeks. Per germline, CDR1 GTSNPN and CDR2 SVGIG (reference sequence). CDR3 length equals 14 residues. V gave up 1 base and J gave up 2 bases, with 11 bases separating them. Sequencing used immunoSEQ multiplex PCR; TCRdb keeps in-frame clones, though not all of them. The sample consists of 100,000 or so clones, about 89% of them appearing once. Notes on the study in general: Repertoires were obtained only post-peak T cell response.

By sample share, this clone is medium-sized. As yet, its antigen is unknown. This TCR came from an adult who received the AZD1222 COVID-19 vaccine. This chain uses TRBV30 with TRBJ1-2; D unclear. The sample was peripheral blood, taken 28 days after the second AZD1222 dose. The DNA for the CDR3 is TGTGCCTGGAGTGGCGCCCGGACCAACTATGGCTACACCTTC. As protein: CAWSGARTNYGYTF.